This TCR beta chain derives from a study of blood T cell repertoires in COVID-19. Across the study: COVID-19 samples collected from the United States, Italy and Spain covered acute and convalescent phases. Nucleic acid was either cDNA or gDNA, and it came from T cells, B-cell-depleted T cells, or PBMCs.

Germline-derived CDR1 and CDR2 are SGHTA and FQGNSA. The CDR3 is 14 amino acids. V lost 5 bases, J lost 6 bases, and 4 bases stayed unmatched. Original processing notes: It was from reference gene primer amplification that nucleated cell counts were estimated. Sequenced by immunoSEQ multiplex PCR; TCRdb stores in-frame clones only, minus some. The V and J calls and clone size were taken over from that table, and D and trimming were inferred from the DNA. The table shows 300,000 to 400,000 clones, with about 87% occurring only once. The TCR originated in a human donor in a cohort sampled during active COVID-19. The chain recombines TRBV7-2 with TRBJ1-4; 9 bases fit TRBD1. The specimen was peripheral blood. The CDR3 loop is CASSPDRGYEKLFF. CDR3 bases: TGTGCCAGCAGCCCGGACAGGGGATATGAAAAACTGTTTTTT.